What follows are 8 T cell receptor beta chains derived from one specimen sequenced in a study of long-term antiretroviral therapy in people with HIV. Researchers report immunoSEQ v3.0 was run at survey level. Produced via immunoSEQ multiplex PCR; TCRdb's table is partial and in-frame only. The sample lists 20,000 or so clones, approximately 86% seen once, with under 5% in the top ten. The sequences come from unsorted PBMCs, collected 2.1 years after starting antiretroviral therapy. Receptors were obtained from a man between 18 and 29 years old with HIV.

This clone appeared once. The chain is built from TRBV7-9 and TRBJ2-1, with D possibly TRBD1 on 6 matching bases. The CDR3 length is 14 residues. Germline CDR1 is SEHNR and CDR2 is FQNEAQ (reference sequence). V was clipped by 4 bases and J by 9 bases, with 16 bases between them. The CDR3 DNA reads as TGTGCCAGCAGCTCCAACTGGGGCAGGGGTGAGCAGTTCTTC. As protein: CASSSNWGRGEQFF.

The chain is built from TRBV30 and TRBJ2-7, with 12 positions matching TRBD2. From germline, CDR1 is GTSNPN and CDR2 SVGIG (reference sequence). The CDR3 sequence is 15 residues long. V dropped 5 bases and J dropped 4; count of bases not matched to a gene: 9. CDR3 sequence reads: CAWCPSGLAGYEQYF. The CDR3 bases are TGTGCCTGGTGCCCCTCGGGACTAGCGGGTTACGAGCAGTACTTC.

This chain uses TRBV11-2 with TRBJ1-5, with no clear D. Germline V lookup: CDR1 SGHAT, CDR2 FQNNGV. V lost 4 bases and J 7 bases, leaving 8 bases between the germline ends. The CDR3 is 12 residues long. This chain's CDR3 is CASSSSDQPQHF. CDR3 DNA: TGTGCCAGCAGCTCCTCCGACCAGCCCCAGCATTTT.

This clone has just one count. The chain couples TRBV12-5 to TRBJ1-5; D is perhaps TRBD1 (5 bases). Germline V gene data show CDR1 as LGHNT and CDR2 as FRNRAP. CDR3 size: 15 residues. V was shortened by 4 bases and J by 0 bases, with 10 bases between the two germline ends. The CDR3 region has the DNA TGTGCTAGTGGTTCCCTGGGACTTAGCAATCAGCCCCAGCATTTT. This sequence encodes CASGSLGLSNQPQHF.

V and J are TRBV14 and TRBJ2-3, with TRBD2 identical over 15 bases. Trimming cost V 3 bases and J 5 bases; bases outside gene matches: 3. The CDR3 extends over 16 amino acids. Germline V gene sequence: CDR1 SGHDN, CDR2 FVKESK. CDR3 in DNA: TGTGCCAGCAGCCAGTGGACTAGCGGGGGGGGAGATACGCAGTATTTT. Translating gives CASSQWTSGGGDTQYF. Full variable domain (missing parts from reference TRBV14 and TRBJ2-3): EAGVTQFPSHSVIEKGQTVTLRCDPISGHDNLYWYRRVMGKEIKFLLHFVKESKQDESGMPNNRFLAERTGGTYSTLKVQPAELEDSGVYFCASSQWTSGGGDTQYFGPGTRLTVL.

The chain combines TRBV27 with TRBJ1-2, with TRBD1 identical over 7 bases. Germline-derived CDR1 and CDR2 are MNHEY and SMNVEV (reference sequence). J lost 4 bases, V lost 3 bases, and 2 bases had no gene match. This CDR3 has 13 residues. The CDR3 region is CASSFGQAYGYTF. CDR3 DNA sequence: TGTGCCAGCAGTTTTGGACAGGCCTATGGCTACACCTTC.

This clone occurred a few times. The CDR3 here is CASMGGGLNEQFF. CDR3 sequence (DNA): TGTGCCAGTATGGGTGGCGGCCTCAATGAGCAGTTCTTC. The V gene is TRBV19, the J gene TRBJ2-1; D is unclear. The V gene lost 7 bases and the J gene lost 6 bases, with 13 bases spanning the gap. Germline CDR1 is LNHDA and CDR2 is SQIVND (reference sequence). The CDR3 runs to 13 residues.

The rearrangement joins TRBV6-1 to TRBJ2-7; D gene uncertain. The CDR3 is 11 residues long. V lost 4 bases to trimming and J lost 3 bases, with 4 bases between them. The germline CDR1 and CDR2 sequences are MNHNS and SASEGT. The CDR3 region has the DNA TGTGCCAGCAGTGCATTCTACGAGCAGTACTTC. This gives the protein CASSAFYEQYF.